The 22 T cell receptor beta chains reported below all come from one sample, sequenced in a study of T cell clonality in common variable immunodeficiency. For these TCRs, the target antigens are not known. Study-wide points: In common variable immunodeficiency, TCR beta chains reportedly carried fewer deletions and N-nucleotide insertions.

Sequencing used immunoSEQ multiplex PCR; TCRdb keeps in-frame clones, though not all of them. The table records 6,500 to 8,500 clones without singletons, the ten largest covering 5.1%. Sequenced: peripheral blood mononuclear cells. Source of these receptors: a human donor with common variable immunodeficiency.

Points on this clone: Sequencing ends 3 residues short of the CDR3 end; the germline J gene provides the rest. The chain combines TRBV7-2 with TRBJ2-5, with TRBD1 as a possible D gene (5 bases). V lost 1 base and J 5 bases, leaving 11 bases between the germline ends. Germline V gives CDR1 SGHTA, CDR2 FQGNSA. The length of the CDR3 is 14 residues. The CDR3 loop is CASSLGVGVETQYF. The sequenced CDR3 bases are TGTGCCAGCAGCTTAGGTGTAGGGGTGGAGACC. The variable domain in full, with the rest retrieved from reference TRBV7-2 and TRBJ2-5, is GAGVSQSPSNKVTEKGKDVELRCDPISGHTALYWYRQSLGQGLEFLIYFQGNSAPDKSGLPSDRFSAERTGGSVSTLTIQRTQQEDSAVYLCASSLGVGVETQYFGPGTRLLVL.

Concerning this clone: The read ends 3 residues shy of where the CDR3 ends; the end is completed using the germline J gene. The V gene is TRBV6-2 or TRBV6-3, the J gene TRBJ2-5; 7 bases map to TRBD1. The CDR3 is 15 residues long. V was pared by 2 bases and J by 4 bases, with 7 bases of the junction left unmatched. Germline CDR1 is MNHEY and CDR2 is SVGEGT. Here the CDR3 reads CASSYPLGGRETQYF. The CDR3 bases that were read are TGTGCCAGCAGTTACCCTCTAGGGGGCCGAGAGACC.

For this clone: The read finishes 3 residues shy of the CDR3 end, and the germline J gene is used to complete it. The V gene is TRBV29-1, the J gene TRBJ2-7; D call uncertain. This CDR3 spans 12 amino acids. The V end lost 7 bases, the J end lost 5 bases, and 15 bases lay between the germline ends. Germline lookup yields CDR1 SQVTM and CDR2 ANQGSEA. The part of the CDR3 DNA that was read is TGCAGCGCAGTAACGGTCGCGGACGAG. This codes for CSAVTVADE. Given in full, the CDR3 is CSAVTVADEQYF.

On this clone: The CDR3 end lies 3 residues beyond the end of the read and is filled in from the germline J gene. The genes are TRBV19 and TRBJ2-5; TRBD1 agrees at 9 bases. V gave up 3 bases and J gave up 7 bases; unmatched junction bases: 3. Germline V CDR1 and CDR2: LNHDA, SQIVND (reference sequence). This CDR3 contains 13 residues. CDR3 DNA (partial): TGTGCCAGTAGTATGGGACAGGGCCCGACC. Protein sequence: CASSMGQGPT. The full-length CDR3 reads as CASSMGQGPTQYF.

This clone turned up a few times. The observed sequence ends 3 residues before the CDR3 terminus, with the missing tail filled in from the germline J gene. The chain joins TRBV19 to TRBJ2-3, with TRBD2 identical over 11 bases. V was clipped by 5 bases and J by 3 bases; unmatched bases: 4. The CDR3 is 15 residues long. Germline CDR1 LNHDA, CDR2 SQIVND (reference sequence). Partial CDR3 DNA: TGTGCCAGTAGTGGAACTAGCGGGAGAACAGATACG. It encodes CASSGTSGRTDT. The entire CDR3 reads CASSGTSGRTDTQYF.

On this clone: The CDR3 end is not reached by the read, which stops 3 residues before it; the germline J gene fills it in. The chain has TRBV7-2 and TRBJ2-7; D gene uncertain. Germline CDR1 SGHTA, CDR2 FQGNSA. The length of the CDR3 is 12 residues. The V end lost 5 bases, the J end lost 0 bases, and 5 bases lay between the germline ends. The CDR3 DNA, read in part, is TGTGCCAGCAGCCCCAGCTCCTACGAG. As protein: CASSPSSYE. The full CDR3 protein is CASSPSSYEQYF. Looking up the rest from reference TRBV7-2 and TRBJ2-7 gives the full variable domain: GAGVSQSPSNKVTEKGKDVELRCDPISGHTALYWYRQSLGQGLEFLIYFQGNSAPDKSGLPSDRFSAERTGGSVSTLTIQRTQQEDSAVYLCASSPSSYEQYFGPGTRLTVT.

CDR3 DNA (partial): TGTGCCAGTAGTACCCAGACAGGGGGCAATCAGCCC. Protein: CASSTQTGGNQP. From start to end, the CDR3 is CASSTQTGGNQPQHF. This rearrangement joins TRBV19 to TRBJ1-5; 8 positions match TRBD1. The sequence runs out 3 residues before the end of the CDR3; the remainder is reconstructed from the germline J gene. The CDR3 loop spans 15 amino acids. J lost 2 bases, V lost 4 bases, and 4 bases had no gene match. Per the germline V gene, CDR1 is LNHDA and CDR2 is SQIVND (reference sequence).

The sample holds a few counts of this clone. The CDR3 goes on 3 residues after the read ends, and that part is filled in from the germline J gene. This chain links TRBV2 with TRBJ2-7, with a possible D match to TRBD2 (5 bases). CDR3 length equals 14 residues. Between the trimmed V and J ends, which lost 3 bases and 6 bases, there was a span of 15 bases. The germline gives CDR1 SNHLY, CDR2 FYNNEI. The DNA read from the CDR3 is TGTGCCAGCAGTGACTCCGGTGCGGGCCGCGAG. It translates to CASSDSGAGRE. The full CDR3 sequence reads CASSDSGAGREQYF.

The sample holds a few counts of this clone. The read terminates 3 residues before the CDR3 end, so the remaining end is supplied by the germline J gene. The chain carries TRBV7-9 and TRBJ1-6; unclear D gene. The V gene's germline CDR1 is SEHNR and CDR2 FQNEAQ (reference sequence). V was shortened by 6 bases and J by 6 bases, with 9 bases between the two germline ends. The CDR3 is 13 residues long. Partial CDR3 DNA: TGTGCCAGCAGTCCGGTTCCTAATTCACCC. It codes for CASSPVPNSP. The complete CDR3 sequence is CASSPVPNSPLHF.

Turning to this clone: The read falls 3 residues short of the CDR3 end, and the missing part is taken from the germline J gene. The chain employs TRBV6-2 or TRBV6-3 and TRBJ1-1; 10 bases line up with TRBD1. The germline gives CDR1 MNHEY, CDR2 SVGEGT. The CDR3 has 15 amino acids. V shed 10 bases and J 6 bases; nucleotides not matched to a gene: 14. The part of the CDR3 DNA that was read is TGTGCCACGTCCCGGGACAGGGGCCTTAGACCTGAA. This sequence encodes CATSRDRGLRPE. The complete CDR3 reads CATSRDRGLRPEAFF.

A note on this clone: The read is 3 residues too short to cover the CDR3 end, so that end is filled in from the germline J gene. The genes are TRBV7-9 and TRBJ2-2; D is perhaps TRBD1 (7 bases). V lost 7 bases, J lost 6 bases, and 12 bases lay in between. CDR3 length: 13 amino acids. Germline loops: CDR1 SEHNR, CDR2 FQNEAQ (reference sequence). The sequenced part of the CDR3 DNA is TGTGCCAGCACCAGGGGGGAAGCCGGGGAG. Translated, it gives CASTRGEAGE. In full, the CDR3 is CASTRGEAGELFF.

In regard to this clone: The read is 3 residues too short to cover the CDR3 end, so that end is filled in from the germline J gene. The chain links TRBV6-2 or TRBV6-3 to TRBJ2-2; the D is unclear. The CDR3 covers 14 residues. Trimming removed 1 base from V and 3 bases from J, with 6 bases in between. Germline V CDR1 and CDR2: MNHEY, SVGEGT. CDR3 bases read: TGTGCCAGCAGTTACTACAGCTACACCGGGGAG. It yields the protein CASSYYSYTGE. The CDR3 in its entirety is CASSYYSYTGELFF.

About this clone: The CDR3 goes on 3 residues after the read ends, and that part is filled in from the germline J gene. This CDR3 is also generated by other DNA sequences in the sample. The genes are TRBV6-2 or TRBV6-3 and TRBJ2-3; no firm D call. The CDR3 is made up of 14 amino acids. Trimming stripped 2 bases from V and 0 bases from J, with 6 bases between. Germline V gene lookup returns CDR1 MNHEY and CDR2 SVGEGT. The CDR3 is CASSYRASTDTQYF. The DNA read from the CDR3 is TGTGCCAGCAGTTACAGGGCCAGCACAGATACG.

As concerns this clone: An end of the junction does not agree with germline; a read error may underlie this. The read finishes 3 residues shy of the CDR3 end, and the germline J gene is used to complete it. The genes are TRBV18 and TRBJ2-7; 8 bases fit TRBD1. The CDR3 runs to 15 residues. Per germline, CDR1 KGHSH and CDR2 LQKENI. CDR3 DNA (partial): TGTGCCAGCTCACCAGGACAGGGCAGCTCCCACGAG. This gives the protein CASSPGQGSSHE. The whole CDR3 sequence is CASSPGQGSSHEQYF.

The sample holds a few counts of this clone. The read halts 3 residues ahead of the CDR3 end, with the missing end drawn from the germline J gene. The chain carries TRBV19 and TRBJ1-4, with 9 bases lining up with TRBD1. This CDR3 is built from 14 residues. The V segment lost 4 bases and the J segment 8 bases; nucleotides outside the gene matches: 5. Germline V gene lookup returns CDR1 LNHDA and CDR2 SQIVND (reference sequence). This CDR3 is CASSRDREGEKLFF. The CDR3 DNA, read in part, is TGTGCCAGTAGTAGGGACAGGGAAGGAGAAAAA.

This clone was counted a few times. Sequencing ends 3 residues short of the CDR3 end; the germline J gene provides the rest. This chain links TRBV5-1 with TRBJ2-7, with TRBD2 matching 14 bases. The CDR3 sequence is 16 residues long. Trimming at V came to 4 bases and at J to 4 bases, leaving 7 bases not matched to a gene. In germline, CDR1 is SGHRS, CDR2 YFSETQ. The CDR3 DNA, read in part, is TGCGCCAGCAGCACGGGGACTAGCGGGAGCGGGTACGAG. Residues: CASSTGTSGSGYE. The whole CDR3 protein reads CASSTGTSGSGYEQYF. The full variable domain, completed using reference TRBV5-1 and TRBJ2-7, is KAGVTQTPRYLIKTRGQQVTLSCSPISGHRSVSWYQQTPGQGLQFLFEYFSETQRNKGNFPGRFSGRQFSNSRSEMNVSTLELGDSALYLCASSTGTSGSGYEQYFGPGTRLTVT.

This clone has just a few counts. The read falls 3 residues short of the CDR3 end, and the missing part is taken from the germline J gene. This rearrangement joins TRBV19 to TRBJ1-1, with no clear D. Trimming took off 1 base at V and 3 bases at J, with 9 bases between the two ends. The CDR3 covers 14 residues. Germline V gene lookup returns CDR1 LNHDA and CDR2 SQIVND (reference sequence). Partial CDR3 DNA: TGTGCCAGTAGTATAGTCAACCGGGACACTGAA. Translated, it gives CASSIVNRDTE. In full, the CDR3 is CASSIVNRDTEAFF.

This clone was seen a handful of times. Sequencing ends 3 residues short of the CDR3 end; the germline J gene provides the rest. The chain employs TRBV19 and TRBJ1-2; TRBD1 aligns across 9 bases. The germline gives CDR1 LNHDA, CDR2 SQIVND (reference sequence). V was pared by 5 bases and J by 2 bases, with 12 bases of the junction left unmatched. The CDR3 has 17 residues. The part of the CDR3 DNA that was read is TGTGCCAGTAGTGCGAAAGGACAGGGGACCCTAAACTATGGC. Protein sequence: CASSAKGQGTLNYG. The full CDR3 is CASSAKGQGTLNYGYTF.

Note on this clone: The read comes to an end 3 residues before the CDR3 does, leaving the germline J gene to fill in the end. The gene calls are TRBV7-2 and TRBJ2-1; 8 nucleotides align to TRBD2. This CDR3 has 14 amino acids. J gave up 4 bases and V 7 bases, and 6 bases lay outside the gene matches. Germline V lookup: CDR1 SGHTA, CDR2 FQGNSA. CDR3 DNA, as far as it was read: TGTGCCAGCAAGGAGGAGCGGGAGTACAATGAG. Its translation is CASKEEREYNE. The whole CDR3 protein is CASKEEREYNEQFF. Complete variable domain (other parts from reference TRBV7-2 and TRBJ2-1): GAGVSQSPSNKVTEKGKDVELRCDPISGHTALYWYRQSLGQGLEFLIYFQGNSAPDKSGLPSDRFSAERTGGSVSTLTIQRTQQEDSAVYLCASKEEREYNEQFFGPGTRLTVL.

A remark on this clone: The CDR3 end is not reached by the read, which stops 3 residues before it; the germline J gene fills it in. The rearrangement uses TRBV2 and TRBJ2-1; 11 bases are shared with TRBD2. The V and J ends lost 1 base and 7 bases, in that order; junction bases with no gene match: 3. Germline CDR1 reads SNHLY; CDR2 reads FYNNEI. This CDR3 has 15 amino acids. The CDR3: CASSEGSGRANEQFF. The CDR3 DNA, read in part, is TGTGCCAGCAGTGAAGGTAGCGGGAGGGCGAATGAG.

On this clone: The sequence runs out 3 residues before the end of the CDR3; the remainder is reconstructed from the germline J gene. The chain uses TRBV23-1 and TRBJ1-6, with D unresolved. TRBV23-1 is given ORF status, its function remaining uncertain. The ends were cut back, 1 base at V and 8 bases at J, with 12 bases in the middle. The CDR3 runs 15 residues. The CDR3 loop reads CASSQLRGWDSPLHF. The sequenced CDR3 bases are TGCGCCAGCAGTCAATTACGGGGATGGGATTCACCC.

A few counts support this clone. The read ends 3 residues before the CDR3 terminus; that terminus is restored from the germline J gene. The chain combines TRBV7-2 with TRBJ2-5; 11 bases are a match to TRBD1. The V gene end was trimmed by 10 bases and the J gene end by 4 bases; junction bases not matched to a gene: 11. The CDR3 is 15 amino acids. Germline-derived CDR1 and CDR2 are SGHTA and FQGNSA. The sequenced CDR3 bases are TGTGCCACCAACACCGGACAGGGGGCTTTAGAGACC. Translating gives CATNTGQGALET. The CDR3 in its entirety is CATNTGQGALETQYF. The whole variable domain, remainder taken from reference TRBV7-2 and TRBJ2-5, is GAGVSQSPSNKVTEKGKDVELRCDPISGHTALYWYRQSLGQGLEFLIYFQGNSAPDKSGLPSDRFSAERTGGSVSTLTIQRTQQEDSAVYLCATNTGQGALETQYFGPGTRLLVL.